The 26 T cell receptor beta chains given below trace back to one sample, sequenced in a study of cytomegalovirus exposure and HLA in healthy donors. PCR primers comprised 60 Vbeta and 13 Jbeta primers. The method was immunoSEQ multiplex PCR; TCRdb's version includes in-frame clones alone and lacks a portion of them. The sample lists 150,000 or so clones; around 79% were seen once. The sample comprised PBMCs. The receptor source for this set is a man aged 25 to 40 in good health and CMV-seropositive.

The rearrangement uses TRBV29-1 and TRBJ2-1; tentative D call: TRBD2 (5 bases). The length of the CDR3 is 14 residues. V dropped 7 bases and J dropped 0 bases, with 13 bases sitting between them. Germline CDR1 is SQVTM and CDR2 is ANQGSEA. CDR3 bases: TGCAGCGCCCAAGAGGGTAGCTCCTACAATGAGCAGTTCTTC. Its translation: CSAQEGSSYNEQFF.

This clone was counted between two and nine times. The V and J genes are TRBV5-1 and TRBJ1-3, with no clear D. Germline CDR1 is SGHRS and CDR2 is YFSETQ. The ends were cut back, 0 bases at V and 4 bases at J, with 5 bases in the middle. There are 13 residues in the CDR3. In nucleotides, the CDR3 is TGCGCCAGCAGCTTGGACACGGGAAACACCATATATTTT. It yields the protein CASSLDTGNTIYF.

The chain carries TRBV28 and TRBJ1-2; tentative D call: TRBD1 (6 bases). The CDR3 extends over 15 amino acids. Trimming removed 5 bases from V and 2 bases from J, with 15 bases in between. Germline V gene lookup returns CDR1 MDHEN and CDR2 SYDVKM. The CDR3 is CASSLGAGTNYGYTF. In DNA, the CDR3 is TGTGCCAGCAGTCTGGGGGCAGGGACGAACTATGGCTACACCTTC.

CDR3 in amino acids: CASTRQGNEKLFF. DNA for the CDR3: TGTGCCAGCACGAGACAGGGTAATGAAAAACTGTTTTTT. The rearrangement uses TRBV2 and TRBJ1-4, with 7 positions matching TRBD1. This CDR3 region has 13 residues. With 7 bases clipped from V and 4 bases from J, the junction kept 3 bases outside the gene matches. The germline V gene encodes CDR1 SNHLY and CDR2 FYNNEI.

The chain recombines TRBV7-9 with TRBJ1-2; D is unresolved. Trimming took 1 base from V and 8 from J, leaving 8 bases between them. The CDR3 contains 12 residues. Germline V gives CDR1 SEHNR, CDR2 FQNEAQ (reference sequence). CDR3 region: CASSLGGKGYTF. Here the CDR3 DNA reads TGTGCCAGCAGCTTAGGAGGAAAGGGCTACACCTTC.

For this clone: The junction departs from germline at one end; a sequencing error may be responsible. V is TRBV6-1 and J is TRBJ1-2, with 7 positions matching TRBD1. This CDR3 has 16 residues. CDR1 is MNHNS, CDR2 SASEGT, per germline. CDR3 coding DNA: TGTGCCGGCAGTGAGCGGGGACAGATGGGGAACTATGGCTACACCTTC. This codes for CAGSERGQMGNYGYTF.

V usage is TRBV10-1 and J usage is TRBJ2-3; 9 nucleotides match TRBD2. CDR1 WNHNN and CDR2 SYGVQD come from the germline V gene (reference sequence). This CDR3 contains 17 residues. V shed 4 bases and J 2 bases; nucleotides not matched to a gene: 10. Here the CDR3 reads CASSGMGLAGPTDTQYF. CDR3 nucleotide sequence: TGCGCCAGCAGTGGAATGGGTCTAGCGGGACCCACAGATACGCAGTATTTT.

DNA of the CDR3: TGCGCCAGCAGCTCGGGACTAGCGGGGGACACAGATACGCAGTATTTT. It translates to CASSSGLAGDTDTQYF. The V gene is TRBV5-1, the J gene TRBJ2-3; TRBD2 matches at 14 bases. CDR1 is SGHRS, CDR2 YFSETQ, per germline. There are 16 residues in the CDR3. The junction had 2 bases not matched to a gene; V was cut back by 3 bases and J by 2 bases.

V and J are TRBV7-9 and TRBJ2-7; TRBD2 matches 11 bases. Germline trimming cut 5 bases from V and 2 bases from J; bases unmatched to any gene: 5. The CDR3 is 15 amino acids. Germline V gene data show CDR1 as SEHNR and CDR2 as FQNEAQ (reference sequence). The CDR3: CASSLTSGSTYEQYF. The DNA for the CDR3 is TGTGCCAGCAGCCTAACTAGCGGGAGCACCTACGAGCAGTACTTC.

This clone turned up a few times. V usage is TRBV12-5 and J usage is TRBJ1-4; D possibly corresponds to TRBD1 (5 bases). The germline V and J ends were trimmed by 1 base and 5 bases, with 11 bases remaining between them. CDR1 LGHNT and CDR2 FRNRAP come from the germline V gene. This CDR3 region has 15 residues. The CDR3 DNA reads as TGTGCTAGTGGTTTGGACTCAGGGATGAATGAAAAACTGTTTTTT. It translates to CASGLDSGMNEKLFF.

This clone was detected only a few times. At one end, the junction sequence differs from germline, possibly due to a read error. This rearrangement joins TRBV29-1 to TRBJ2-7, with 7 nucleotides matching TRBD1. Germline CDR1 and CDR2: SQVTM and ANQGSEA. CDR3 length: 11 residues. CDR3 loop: CSVPTGSEQCF. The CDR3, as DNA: TGCAGCGTTCCGACAGGGAGCGAGCAGTGCTTC.

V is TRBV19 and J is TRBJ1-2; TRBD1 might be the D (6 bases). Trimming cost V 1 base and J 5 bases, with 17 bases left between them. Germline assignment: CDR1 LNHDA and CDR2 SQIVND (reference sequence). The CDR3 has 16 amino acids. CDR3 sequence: CASSIGTRGRGYGYTF. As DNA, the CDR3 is TGTGCCAGTAGTATAGGCACCCGGGGCAGGGGATATGGCTACACCTTC.

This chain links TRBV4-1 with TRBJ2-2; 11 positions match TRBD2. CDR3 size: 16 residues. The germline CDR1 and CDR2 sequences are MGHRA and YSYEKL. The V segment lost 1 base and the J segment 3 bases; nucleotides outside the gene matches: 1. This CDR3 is CASSQGSGRDTGELFF. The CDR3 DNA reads TGCGCCAGCAGCCAAGGTAGCGGGAGGGACACCGGGGAGCTGTTTTTT.

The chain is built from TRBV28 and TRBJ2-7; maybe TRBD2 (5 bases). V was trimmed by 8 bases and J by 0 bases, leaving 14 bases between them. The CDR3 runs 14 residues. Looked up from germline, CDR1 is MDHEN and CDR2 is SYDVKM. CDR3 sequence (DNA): TGTGCCAGCCTGGATAATAGCGCCTCCTACGAGCAGTACTTC. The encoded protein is CASLDNSASYEQYF.

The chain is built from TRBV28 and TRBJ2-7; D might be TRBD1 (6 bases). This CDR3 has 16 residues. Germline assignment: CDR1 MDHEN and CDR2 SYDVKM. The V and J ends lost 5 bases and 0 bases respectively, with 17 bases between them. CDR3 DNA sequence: TGTGCCAGCAGTAACCCCAAACGAGGGGGCTCCTACGAGCAGTACTTC. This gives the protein CASSNPKRGGSYEQYF. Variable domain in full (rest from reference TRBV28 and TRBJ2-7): DVKVTQSSRYLVKRTGEKVFLECVQDMDHENMFWYRQDPGLGLRLIYFSYDVKMKEKGDIPEGYSVSREKKERFSLILESASTNQTSMYLCASSNPKRGGSYEQYFGPGTRLTVT.

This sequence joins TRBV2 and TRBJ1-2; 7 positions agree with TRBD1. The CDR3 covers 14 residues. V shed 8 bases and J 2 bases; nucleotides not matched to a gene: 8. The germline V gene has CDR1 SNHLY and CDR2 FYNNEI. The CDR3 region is CASLYNRGNYGYTF. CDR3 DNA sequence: TGTGCCAGCCTCTATAACAGGGGAAACTATGGCTACACCTTC.

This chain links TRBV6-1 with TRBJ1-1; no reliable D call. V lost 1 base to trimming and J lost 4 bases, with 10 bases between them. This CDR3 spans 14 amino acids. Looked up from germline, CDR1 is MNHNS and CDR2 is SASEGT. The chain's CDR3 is CASSEGFAGTEAFF. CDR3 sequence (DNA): TGTGCCAGCAGTGAAGGATTCGCAGGCACTGAAGCTTTCTTT.

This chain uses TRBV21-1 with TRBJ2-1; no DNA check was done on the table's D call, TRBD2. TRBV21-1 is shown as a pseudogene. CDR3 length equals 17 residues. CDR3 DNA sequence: TGTGCCAGCAGCACCCGACTAGCGGGAGCGTATTACAATGAGCAGTTCTTC. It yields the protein CASSTRLAGAYYNEQFF.

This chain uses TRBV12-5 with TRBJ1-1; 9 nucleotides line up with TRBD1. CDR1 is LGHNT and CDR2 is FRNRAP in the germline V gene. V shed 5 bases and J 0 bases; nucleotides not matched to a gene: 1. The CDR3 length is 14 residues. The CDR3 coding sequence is TGTGCTAGTGGTGGACAGGGGTTGAACACTGAAGCTTTCTTT. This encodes CASGGQGLNTEAFF.

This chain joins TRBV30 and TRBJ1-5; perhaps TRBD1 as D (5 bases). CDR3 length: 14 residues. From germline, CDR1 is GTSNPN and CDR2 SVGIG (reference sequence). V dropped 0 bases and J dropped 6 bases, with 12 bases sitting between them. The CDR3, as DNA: TGTGCCTGGAGTGTATCAGGGTTGACTCAGCCCCAGCATTTT. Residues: CAWSVSGLTQPQHF. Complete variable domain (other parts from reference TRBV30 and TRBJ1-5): SQTIHQWPATLVQPVGSPLSLECTVEGTSNPNLYWYRQAAGRGLQLLFYSVGIGQISSEVPQNLSASRPQDRQFILSSKKLLLSDSGFYLCAWSVSGLTQPQHFGDGTRLSIL.

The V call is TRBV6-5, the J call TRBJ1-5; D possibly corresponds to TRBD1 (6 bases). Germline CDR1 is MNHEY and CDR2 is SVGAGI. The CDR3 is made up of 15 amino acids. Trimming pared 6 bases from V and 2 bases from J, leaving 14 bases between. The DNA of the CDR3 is TGTGCCAGCAGCCCAGGGGTTAATGGCAATCAGCCCCAGCATTTT. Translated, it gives CASSPGVNGNQPQHF.

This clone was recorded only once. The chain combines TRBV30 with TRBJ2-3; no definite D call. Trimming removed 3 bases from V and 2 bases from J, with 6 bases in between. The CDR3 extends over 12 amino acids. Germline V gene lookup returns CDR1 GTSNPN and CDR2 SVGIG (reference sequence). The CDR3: CAWRMYTDTQYF. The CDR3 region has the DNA TGTGCCTGGAGAATGTACACAGATACGCAGTATTTT.

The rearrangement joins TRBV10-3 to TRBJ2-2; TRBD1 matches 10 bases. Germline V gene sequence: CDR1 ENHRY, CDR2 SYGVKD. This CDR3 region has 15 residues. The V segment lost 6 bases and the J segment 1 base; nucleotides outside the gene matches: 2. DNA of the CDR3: TGTGCCATCAGGGGACAGGGGATGAACACCGGGGAGCTGTTTTTT. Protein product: CAIRGQGMNTGELFF.

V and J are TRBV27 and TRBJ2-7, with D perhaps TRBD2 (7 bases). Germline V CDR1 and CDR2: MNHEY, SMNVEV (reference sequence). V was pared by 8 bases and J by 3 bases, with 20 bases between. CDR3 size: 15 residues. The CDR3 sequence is CASGAGAAGLYEQYF. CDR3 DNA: TGTGCCAGCGGGGCGGGGGCAGCGGGACTCTACGAGCAGTACTTC.

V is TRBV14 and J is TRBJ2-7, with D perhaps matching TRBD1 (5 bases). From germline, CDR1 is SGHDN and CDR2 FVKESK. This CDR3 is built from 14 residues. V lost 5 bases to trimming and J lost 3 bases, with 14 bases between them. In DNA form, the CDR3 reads TGTGCCAGCAGCTCCCAGACAGTCGGCTACGAGCAGTACTTC. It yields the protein CASSSQTVGYEQYF.

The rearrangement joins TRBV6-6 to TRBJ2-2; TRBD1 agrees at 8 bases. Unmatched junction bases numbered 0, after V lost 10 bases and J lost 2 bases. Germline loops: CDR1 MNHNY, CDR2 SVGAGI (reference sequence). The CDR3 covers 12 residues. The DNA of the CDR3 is TGTGCCACAGGGGGCAACACCGGGGAGCTGTTTTTT. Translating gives CATGGNTGELFF.